These 10 T cell receptor beta chains share one sample of origin, sequenced in a study of blood T cell repertoires in COVID-19. Produced via immunoSEQ multiplex PCR; TCRdb's table is partial and in-frame only. The repertoire consists of approximately 190,000 clones, with about 88% occurring once and the leading ten covering 5.5% to 7%. Sequencing was carried out using peripheral blood. The receptors were gathered from a woman in her thirties or forties who had recovered from COVID-19.

The chain couples TRBV6-5 to TRBJ2-7, with D tentatively TRBD1 (6 bases). V gave up 6 bases and J gave up 2 bases, with 17 bases separating them. The CDR3 is 15 amino acids. Germline V gene data show CDR1 as MNHEY and CDR2 as SVGAGI. CDR3 sequence: CASSPDQGSPYEQYF. The CDR3 nucleotides read TGTGCCAGCAGCCCGGATCAGGGGTCCCCCTACGAGCAGTACTTC.

The chain employs TRBV20-1 and TRBJ2-5, with 8 bases matching TRBD2. In germline, CDR1 is DFQATT, CDR2 SNEGSKA (reference sequence). V shed 3 bases, J shed 5 bases, and the junction held 8 bases outside the gene matches. The CDR3 is 14 amino acids. The CDR3 DNA is TGCAGTGCTAGTTGGACGGGAGGGGAGGAGACCCAGTACTTC. Translation: CSASWTGGEETQYF.

The chain employs TRBV7-3 and TRBJ2-1; 10 bases map to TRBD2. Germline trimming cut 3 bases from V and 2 bases from J; bases unmatched to any gene: 1. The germline gives CDR1 SGHTA, CDR2 FQGTGA. The CDR3 is 15 amino acids. The CDR3 sequence is CASSFLAGAYNEQFF. The CDR3 nucleotides read TGTGCCAGCAGCTTCCTAGCGGGAGCCTACAATGAGCAGTTCTTC.

This clone was found a few times. The chain links TRBV28 to TRBJ2-7; tentative D call: TRBD1 (7 bases). The CDR3 has 19 amino acids. The V end was cut by 4 bases, the J end by 3 bases, with 28 bases between. Germline V gene data show CDR1 as MDHEN and CDR2 as SYDVKM. CDR3 in amino acids: CASSSVWDSAPGGDYEQYF. The CDR3 region has the DNA TGTGCCAGCAGTTCCGTCTGGGACAGCGCACCCGGGGGTGACTACGAGCAGTACTTC.

This clone was counted once. The chain links TRBV12-3 or TRBV12-4 to TRBJ1-5, with D unclear. Between the trimmed V and J ends, which lost 2 bases and 7 bases, there was a span of 6 bases. The CDR3 covers 12 residues. In DNA form, the CDR3 reads TGTGCCAGCAGTTTATCACAACAGCCCCAGCATTTT. It codes for CASSLSQQPQHF.

CDR3 nucleotides: TGTGCCAGCAGTTACCGCTCCCCCCAGGGGGCAGCTGGCTACACCTTC. It codes for CASSYRSPQGAAGYTF. The chain recombines TRBV6-5 with TRBJ1-2, with 8 bases that match TRBD1. V lost 2 bases, J lost 7 bases, and 12 bases stayed unmatched. Germline CDR1 MNHEY, CDR2 SVGAGI. The CDR3 extends over 16 amino acids.

The V and J genes are TRBV10-3 and TRBJ1-1; D not certain. The CDR3 contains 13 residues. Trimming cost V 4 bases and J 0 bases, with 6 bases left between them. The germline gives CDR1 ENHRY, CDR2 SYGVKD. CDR3 in amino acids: CAISGVLNTEAFF. CDR3 DNA sequence: TGTGCCATCAGTGGAGTCTTGAACACTGAAGCTTTCTTT.

The chain carries TRBV27 and TRBJ1-5; weak D call: TRBD1 (6 bases). Trimming pared 4 bases from V and 2 bases from J, leaving 15 bases between. The germline V gene has CDR1 MNHEY and CDR2 SMNVEV (reference sequence). CDR3 size: 16 residues. CDR3 bases: TGTGCCAGCAGTTCTAACAGGGTTAAAGGCAATCAGCCCCAGCATTTT. It yields the protein CASSSNRVKGNQPQHF.

The genes are TRBV4-2 and TRBJ2-1; D is perhaps TRBD2 (5 bases). This CDR3 contains 14 residues. Germline lookup yields CDR1 LGHNA and CDR2 YNFKEQ. V lost 0 bases and J lost 15, with 18 bases in between. The CDR3 bases are TGTGCCAGCAGCCAAGATGGTTCTAGCATTTATCGGTTCTTC. Protein product: CASSQDGSSIYRFF.

This clone occurred once. The chain carries TRBV15 and TRBJ2-3; TRBD2 matches 8 bases. With 0 bases clipped from V and 1 base from J, the junction kept 9 bases outside the gene matches. The CDR3 contains 18 residues. The germline V gene encodes CDR1 LNHNV and CDR2 YYDKDF (reference sequence). Written as DNA, the CDR3 is TGTGCCACCAGCAGAGATTTTTCGCGGCGGGAGGGCACAGATACGCAGTATTTT. It specifies CATSRDFSRREGTDTQYF. Filled out from reference TRBV15 and TRBJ2-3, the complete variable domain reads DAMVIQNPRYQVTQFGKPVTLSCSQTLNHNVMYWYQQKSSQAPKLLFHYYDKDFNNEADTPDNFQSRRPNTSFCFLDIRSPGLGDTAMYLCATSRDFSRREGTDTQYFGPGTRLTVL.